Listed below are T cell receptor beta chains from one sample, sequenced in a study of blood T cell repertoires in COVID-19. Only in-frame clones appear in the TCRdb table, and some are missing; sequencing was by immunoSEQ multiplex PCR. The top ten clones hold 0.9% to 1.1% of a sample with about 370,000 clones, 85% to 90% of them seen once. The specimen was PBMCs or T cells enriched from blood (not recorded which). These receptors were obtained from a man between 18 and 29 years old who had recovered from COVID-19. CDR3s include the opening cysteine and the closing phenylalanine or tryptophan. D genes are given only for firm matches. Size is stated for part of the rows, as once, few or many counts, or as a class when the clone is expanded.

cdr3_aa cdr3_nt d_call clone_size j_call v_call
CASSQPARQAYGYTF TGTGCCAGCAGCCAACCTGCTCGGCAGGCCTATGGCTACACCTTC - - TRBJ1-2 TRBV11-2
CASSDGTGGFGYTF TGTGCCAGCAGTGACGGGACAGGGGGCTTTGGCTACACCTTC TRBD1 once TRBJ1-2 TRBV6-1
CASSFIGGGAYEQYF TGCGCCAGCAGCTTTATCGGCGGGGGGGCCTACGAGCAGTACTTC TRBD2 - TRBJ2-7 TRBV5-1
CASSTAGPLGQPQHF TGTGCCAGTAGTACCGCGGGACCCCTGGGGCAGCCCCAGCATTTT - - TRBJ1-5 TRBV19
CASSPIRTVSNQPQHF TGTGCCAGCAGCCCGATTAGGACAGTTAGCAATCAGCCCCAGCATTTT - once TRBJ1-5 TRBV9
CASSLGGVTEAFF TGTGCCAGCAGCTTAGGGGGAGTCACTGAAGCTTTCTTT - - TRBJ1-1 TRBV11-1
CASSPRQINYGYTF TGTGCCAGCAGCCCGAGACAGATAAACTATGGCTACACCTTC - - TRBJ1-2 TRBV7-6
CASSPQGGASASYEQYF TGTGCCAGCTCACCACAGGGGGGGGCTTCTGCCTCCTACGAGCAGTACTTC - - TRBJ2-7 TRBV18
CASSLISGRDADTQYF TGTGCCAGCAGCTTGATTAGCGGGAGAGATGCAGATACGCAGTATTTT TRBD2 once TRBJ2-3 TRBV7-8
CASSPRTDGNTIYF TGTGCCAGCTCTCCTAGGACTGATGGAAACACCATATATTTT - - TRBJ1-3 TRBV18
CASSPRDYLNTGELFF TGTGCCAGCAGCCCCCGGGACTATCTAAACACCGGGGAGCTGTTTTTT TRBD2 - TRBJ2-2 TRBV11-3
CASSLAPSGPYNEQFF TGTGCCAGCAGCTTAGCTCCTAGCGGGCCTTACAATGAGCAGTTCTTC TRBD2 - TRBJ2-1 TRBV11-2
CASSEQGSSGNIQYF TGTGCCAGTAGTGAACAGGGCAGCTCCGGAAACATTCAGTACTTC - - TRBJ2-4 TRBV19
CASSFQGGGPSGNTIYF TGTGCCAGCAGCTTCCAAGGGGGTGGGCCGTCTGGAAACACCATATATTTT - - TRBJ1-3 TRBV5-8
CAISVSPLASSTDTQYF TGTGCCATCAGTGTTTCCCCCCTAGCGTCAAGCACAGATACGCAGTATTTT - - TRBJ2-3 TRBV10-3
CASSPYEVNYGYTF TGCGCCAGCAGCCCCTACGAGGTTAACTATGGCTACACCTTC - - TRBJ1-2 TRBV4-1
CASSYRGDSNQPQHF TGTGCCAGCAGTTACCGGGGGGATAGCAATCAGCCCCAGCATTTT - few TRBJ1-5 TRBV6-2/TRBV6-3
CASSATGVGEKLFF TGTGCCAGCAGCGCGACAGGGGTGGGTGAAAAACTGTTTTTT TRBD1 - TRBJ1-4 TRBV9
CASSLGAGDQETQYF TGTGCCAGCAGTTTAGGGGCAGGGGACCAAGAGACCCAGTACTTC - - TRBJ2-5 TRBV27
CASSARTNNSPLHF TGTGCCAGCAGCGCTCGGACAAATAATTCACCCCTCCACTTT - - TRBJ1-6 TRBV7-2
CASSFRTVQVKGYTF TGTGCCAGCAGTTTCCGGACAGTTCAAGTGAAAGGCTACACCTTC - - TRBJ1-2 TRBV28
CASSRRQGRHGYTF TGTGCCAGCAGTCGTCGACAGGGGAGGCATGGCTACACCTTC TRBD1 - TRBJ1-2 TRBV27
CASSLLLSQGTEAFF TGCGCCAGCAGCTTGTTGCTGTCACAGGGCACTGAAGCTTTCTTT - - TRBJ1-1 TRBV5-1
CASSLLLGNIQYF TGTGCCAGCAGTCTCCTGTTGGGCAACATTCAGTACTTC - - TRBJ2-4 TRBV28
CASSTGQGAWSPLHF TGCGCCAGCAGCACGGGACAGGGGGCTTGGTCACCCCTCCACTTT TRBD1 - TRBJ1-6 TRBV5-1
CAISPRVGDRGSNQPQHF TGTGCCATCAGTCCCCGGGTGGGGGACAGGGGTAGCAATCAGCCCCAGCATTTT TRBD1 - TRBJ1-5 TRBV10-3
CASSFSWDPQGPQHF TGTGCCAGCAGTTTTTCTTGGGATCCACAGGGGCCCCAGCATTTT - - TRBJ1-5 TRBV27
CASSPRLAGGTGELFF TGCGCCAGCAGCCCCCGACTAGCGGGGGGCACCGGGGAGCTGTTTTTT TRBD2 - TRBJ2-2 TRBV4-3
CASSLEYRGRAFF TGTGCCAGCAGCTTAGAGTATCGGGGGAGGGCTTTCTTT - - TRBJ1-1 TRBV7-9
CASSYRYRGETQYF TGTGCCAGCAGCTACAGGTATCGAGGAGAGACCCAGTACTTC - - TRBJ2-5 TRBV7-9
CASRKEAGTGGEQYF TGTGCCAGCAGGAAGGAAGCCGGGACAGGTGGCGAGCAGTACTTC TRBD1 - TRBJ2-7 TRBV6-5
CASSQGRGGGYTF TGTGCCAGCAGCCAAGGCAGGGGTGGCGGCTACACCTTC - - TRBJ1-2 TRBV3-1/TRBV3-2
CASSLRSGRNTGELFF TGTGCCAGCAGTTTAAGATCCGGGAGGAACACCGGGGAGCTGTTTTTT - - TRBJ2-2 TRBV27
CSVGAVSGVSGYTF TGCAGCGTTGGGGCAGTATCGGGGGTGTCTGGCTACACCTTC - - TRBJ1-2 TRBV29-1
CASSYSSRGGTEAFF TGTGCCAGCAGTTACTCGAGCAGGGGTGGAACTGAAGCTTTCTTT - - TRBJ1-1 TRBV6-5
CAISDQDYGYTF TGTGCCATCAGTGACCAGGACTATGGCTACACCTTC - - TRBJ1-2 TRBV10-3
CASRAGGQPQHF TGTGCCAGTAGGGCAGGGGGCCAGCCCCAGCATTTT TRBD1 - TRBJ1-5 TRBV19
CASSQVGQAETQYF TGCGCCAGCAGCCAAGTGGGACAGGCAGAGACCCAGTACTTC TRBD1 - TRBJ2-5 TRBV4-1
CASSSRRTGRFSYNEQFF TGTGCCAGCTCATCGAGGCGGACAGGGAGGTTTTCCTACAATGAGCAGTTCTTC TRBD1 once TRBJ2-1 TRBV27
CASSPQPLATSYNEQFF TGTGCCAGCAGCCCCCAACCACTAGCGACATCCTACAATGAGCAGTTCTTC TRBD2 once TRBJ2-1 TRBV9
CASSARQGRTDTQYF TGTGCCAGCAGCGCAAGACAGGGACGCACAGATACGCAGTATTTT TRBD1 - TRBJ2-3 TRBV9
CASSISGIGELFF TGTGCCAGCAGCATTAGCGGAATCGGGGAGCTGTTTTTT - - TRBJ2-2 TRBV7-3
CASSPTTGQGNSPLHF TGTGCCAGCAGCCCAACCACGGGACAGGGGAATTCACCCCTCCACTTT TRBD1 - TRBJ1-6 TRBV9
CASRPSAGGKDTQYF TGTGCCAGCAGACCATCGGCGGGGGGAAAAGATACGCAGTATTTT TRBD2 - TRBJ2-3 TRBV7-6
CASSSGFVTGELFF TGTGCCAGCAGTTCAGGGTTTGTTACCGGGGAGCTGTTTTTT - once TRBJ2-2 TRBV28
CASSLGTSNEQYF TGTGCCAGCAGCTTGGGGACATCTAACGAGCAGTACTTC - - TRBJ2-7 TRBV7-9